This is a list of T cell receptor beta chains from one sample in a study of cytomegalovirus exposure and HLA in healthy donors. The assay was immunoSEQ multiplex PCR, and TCRdb's table has in-frame clones only and misses some. Of approximately 110,000 clones listed, over 15% are singletons. Sequencing used PBMCs. The receptors were gathered from a woman between 18 and 29 years old in good health and CMV-seronegative. The conserved cysteine and the conserved F or W are not part of the CDR3 here.

v_call	j_call	cdr3_aa
TRBV25-1	TRBJ2-3	ASSPPSDTQY
TRBV5-1	TRBJ1-5	ASSLNPGQGSDQPQH
TRBV6-6	TRBJ2-5	ASSETSGRETQY
TRBV9	TRBJ1-2	ASSLSGQGADGNYGYT
TRBV2	TRBJ1-5	ASRGGVSNQPQH
TRBV7-9	TRBJ2-1	ASSRPGQQFEQF
TRBV25-1	TRBJ1-4	ASSSPGQGREKLF
TRBV30	TRBJ2-1	AWNPLAGVEQF
TRBV5-1	TRBJ2-5	ASSLRDGGTETQY
TRBV13	TRBJ1-2	ASSFEGANGYT
TRBV5-4	TRBJ2-7	ASSLYRSSGRAPYEQY
TRBV4-2	TRBJ2-2	ASSQTRGTTGELF
TRBV10-3	TRBJ2-3	ASRSGTSGRDTQY
TRBV9	TRBJ2-7	ASSVEAGDGYEQY
TRBV7-8	TRBJ2-7	ASSEGPGQGLDEQY
TRBV9	TRBJ2-7	ASSVDQFADEQY
TRBV15	TRBJ2-6	ATRLESGANVLT
TRBV5-1	TRBJ1-1	ASNEPGGTEAF
TRBV7-8	TRBJ1-1	ASSSRQGKTF
TRBV6-5	TRBJ1-4	ASSYSTEGEKLF
TRBV27	TRBJ1-1	ASSLVRNTEAF
TRBV5-6	TRBJ1-5	ASSRTGGNQPQH
TRBV7-9	TRBJ2-1	ASSLLRAGNEQF
TRBV13	TRBJ2-7	ASRRIEGPYEQY
TRBV7-8	TRBJ2-3	ASSHGTSPDTQY
TRBV6-5	TRBJ1-6	ASNRSKRGSPLH
TRBV7-3	TRBJ1-1	ASSTRWGQAAF
TRBV19	TRBJ1-1	ASKAGAITEAF
TRBV19	TRBJ1-1	ASSIDRGTEAF
TRBV5-4	TRBJ1-1	ASRPSGTEAF
TRBV15	TRBJ1-1	ATSRGSEGAEAF
TRBV4-1	TRBJ1-2	ASSLGQGSYGYT
TRBV4-3	TRBJ2-7	ASSPNWDSSYEQY
TRBV7-8	TRBJ2-7	ASSLGGAGENYEQY
TRBV5-1	TRBJ2-3	ASSPGEFTDTQY
TRBV6-6	TRBJ2-7	ASSTDRLNEQY
TRBV7-8	TRBJ1-5	ASSHGGNQPQH
TRBV13	TRBJ2-7	ASSLGGGLYEQY
TRBV6-5	TRBJ2-1	ASRDPTGGRNEQF
TRBV6-1	TRBJ1-5	ASSGPRPGNQPQH
TRBV2	TRBJ2-2	ASRKHRDRGDTGELF
TRBV20-1	TRBJ1-1	SAPQVGAF
TRBV11-2	TRBJ2-7	ASSFRPGTGGSYEQY
TRBV11-3	TRBJ2-4	ASSLGTGGSGNIQY
TRBV7-9	TRBJ1-4	ASSSRGEKLF
TRBV6-5	TRBJ1-2	ASSYRQGGGYT
TRBV7-9	TRBJ1-2	ARVRTGLKNGYT
TRBV28	TRBJ1-2	ASSTGQGDYGYT
TRBV29-1	TRBJ1-1	SVGQRPDTEAF